Listed here are 20 T cell receptor beta chains from one sample, sequenced in a study of T-cell memory formation after mild COVID-19. A single record per CDR3 protein comes from TCRdb applying MiXCR to the 5' RACE reads. In the table there are some 310,000 distinct CDR3 sequences, 20% to 25% of which are singletons. The sequenced sample consisted of PBMCs or a T cell subset sorted from them (not recorded which). Every receptor here comes from a man younger than 35 who had mild COVID-19 (a few samples of this study predate the infection). Cell type and time point are not known.

There are a few counts of this clonotype. V usage is TRBV2 and J usage is TRBJ1-5; 7 bases are shared with TRBD1. Trimming at V came to 7 bases and at J to 2 bases, leaving 8 bases not matched to a gene. Germline loops: CDR1 SNHLY, CDR2 FYNNEI. CDR3 length: 15 residues. CDR3 in amino acids: CASTPEGGGNQPQHF. The CDR3 region has the DNA TGTGCCAGCACCCCGGAAGGGGGCGGCAATCAGCCCCAGCATTTT.

V gene TRBV7-2 combines with J gene TRBJ2-2, with 7 nucleotides matching TRBD1. J gave up 4 bases and V 4 bases, and 9 bases lay outside the gene matches. The CDR3 totals 16 residues. In germline, CDR1 is SGHTA, CDR2 FQGNSA. CDR3 sequence (DNA): TGTGCCAGCAGCTCCCAGGGGGATTTATCCACCGGGGAGCTGTTTTTT. It encodes CASSSQGDLSTGELFF.

This rearrangement joins TRBV4-3 to TRBJ1-3, with a tentative D call TRBD1 (6 bases). CDR1 is LGHNA, CDR2 YSLEER, per germline. The CDR3 sequence is 16 residues long. With 0 bases removed from V and 4 bases from J, the gap between germline ends came to 13 bases. CDR3 amino acids: CASSQDPGATGNTIYF. CDR3 DNA: TGCGCCAGCAGCCAAGATCCAGGGGCGACAGGAAACACCATATATTTT.

Only a few counts were recorded for this clonotype. The rearrangement uses TRBV4-3 and TRBJ1-3; weak D call: TRBD1 (6 bases). The V gene lost 3 bases and the J gene lost 2 bases, with 11 bases spanning the gap. The CDR3 runs to 15 residues. In germline, CDR1 is LGHNA, CDR2 YSLEER. The CDR3 region has the DNA TGCGCCAGCAGCCATCGAGGGGGGGCTGGAAACACCATATATTTT. Translated: CASSHRGGAGNTIYF.

The CDR3 bases are TGTGCCAGCAGCTCGACAGGGAGGGTAGAGACCCAGTACTTC. Protein: CASSSTGRVETQYF. The V call is TRBV5-4, the J call TRBJ2-5; D tentatively reads TRBD1 or TRBD2 (7 bases each). V was pared by 3 bases and J by 4 bases, with 13 bases between. The CDR3 is 14 amino acids. Germline lookup yields CDR1 SGHNT and CDR2 YYREEE (reference sequence).

This chain joins TRBV9 and TRBJ2-1, with 8 bases fitting TRBD1. CDR1 SGDLS and CDR2 YYNGEE come from the germline V gene. The CDR3 totals 15 residues. V was clipped by 0 bases and J by 7 bases; unmatched bases: 6. CDR3 amino acids: CASSVVQGAWNEQFF. CDR3 bases: TGTGCCAGCAGCGTAGTTCAGGGGGCGTGGAATGAGCAGTTCTTC. Full variable domain (missing parts from reference TRBV9 and TRBJ2-1): DSGVTQTPKHLITATGQRVTLRCSPRSGDLSVYWYQQSLDQGLQFLIQYYNGEERAKGNILERFSAQQFPDLHSELNLSSLELGDSALYFCASSVVQGAWNEQFFGPGTRLTVL.

This clonotype turned up a few times. The J gene is TRBJ2-5, the V gene TRBV11-2, with D unclear. The V gene's germline CDR1 is SGHAT and CDR2 FQNNGV. CDR3 length equals 15 residues. V lost 5 bases to trimming and J lost 3 bases, with 16 bases between them. The CDR3 bases are TGTGCCAGCAGCCACCCGGCTCGCCCTAAAGAGACCCAGTACTTC. This translates into CASSHPARPKETQYF.

This clonotype was counted only a few times. The chain combines TRBV29-1 with TRBJ2-7, with 7 bases identical to TRBD1. Germline V gives CDR1 SQVTM, CDR2 ANQGSEA. This CDR3 has 12 amino acids. Losses at the gene ends were 6 bases for V and 5 bases for J; bases not matched to a gene: 7. The CDR3 loop reads CSVADRVDEQYV. CDR3 coding DNA: TGCAGCGTCGCCGACAGGGTCGACGAGCAGTACGTC.

This chain links TRBV24-1 with TRBJ1-1, with D tentatively TRBD1 (6 bases). V was clipped by 7 bases and J by 5 bases, with 13 bases between them. The CDR3 extends over 13 amino acids. Germline CDR1 KGHDR, CDR2 SFDVKD. The CDR3 region has the DNA TGTGCCACCAGGCAGGGGTCGGGAACTGAAGCTTTCTTT. It specifies CATRQGSGTEAFF.

The V and J genes are TRBV4-1 and TRBJ2-5; D is unclear. The CDR3 sequence is 12 residues long. Germline loops: CDR1 MGHRA, CDR2 YSYEKL. V dropped 3 bases and J dropped 1 base, with 3 bases sitting between them. The CDR3 protein is CASSHTQETQYF. CDR3 coding DNA: TGCGCCAGCAGCCACACCCAAGAGACCCAGTACTTC.

This clonotype was counted only a few times. CDR3: CASSPSDSGAYEQYF. The CDR3 bases are TGTGCCAGCAGCCCCTCGGACTCCGGGGCCTACGAGCAGTACTTC. V usage is TRBV6-4 and J usage is TRBJ2-7, with a weak D call TRBD2 (5 bases). CDR3 length: 15 amino acids. The V gene's germline CDR1 is MRHNA and CDR2 SNTAGT. The V end was cut by 6 bases, the J end by 2 bases, with 17 bases between.

This clonotype was counted ten times or more. This sequence joins TRBV12-3 or TRBV12-4 and TRBJ1-1, with 7 bases aligning to TRBD1. This CDR3 is 17 amino acids long. V trimming: 8 bases; J trimming: 10 bases; junction bases outside the gene matches: 25. DNA of the CDR3: TGTGCCAGCCGAACCTACGACATTACAGGGGCAAAATATGGAGCTTTCTTT. Its translation is CASRTYDITGAKYGAFF.

This clonotype occurred a few times. The chain carries TRBV2 and TRBJ2-7; 7 bases line up with TRBD2. The CDR3 consists of 15 residues. CDR1 and CDR2 from the germline V gene are SNHLY and FYNNEI. Trimming took 6 bases from V and 2 from J; bases not matched to a gene: 10. The CDR3 spells CASSGRAGPTYEQYV. The DNA of the CDR3 is TGTGCCAGCAGCGGAAGAGCGGGGCCGACCTACGAGCAGTACGTC.

This clonotype was recorded a few times. The chain carries TRBV18 and TRBJ1-1; possible D gene TRBD1, 5 bases. The CDR3 has 14 amino acids. V dropped 2 bases and J dropped 5 bases, with 12 bases sitting between them. The germline gives CDR1 KGHSH, CDR2 LQKENI. The CDR3, as DNA: TGTGCCAGCTCACCAACAGGAGGGGAGACTGAAGCTTTCTTT. Its protein product is CASSPTGGETEAFF.

The chain links TRBV27 to TRBJ2-3; the D is unclear. Trimming cost V 4 bases and J 2 bases, with 7 bases left between them. Germline lookup yields CDR1 MNHEY and CDR2 SMNVEV (reference sequence). The length of the CDR3 is 13 residues. The chain's CDR3 is CASSSRPTDTQYF. In DNA, the CDR3 is TGTGCCAGCAGTTCCCGTCCCACAGATACGCAGTATTTT.

In its sample, this clonotype was seen a few times. The rearrangement links TRBV20-1 to TRBJ1-2, with D possibly TRBD1 on 5 matching bases. Deletions cut 5 bases from V and 4 bases from J, with 20 bases between. Germline loops: CDR1 DFQATT, CDR2 SNEGSKA (reference sequence). The CDR3 has 15 residues. CDR3 loop: CSASSPGLGSYGYTF. In nucleotides, the CDR3 is TGCAGTGCTTCAAGCCCGGGACTGGGAAGCTATGGCTACACCTTC.

This clonotype has more than one count but fewer than ten. The J gene is TRBJ1-1, the V gene TRBV16; tentative D call: TRBD1 (6 bases). With 4 bases removed from V and 12 bases from J, the gap between germline ends came to 15 bases. Germline loops: CDR1 KGHSY, CDR2 FQNENV. This CDR3 contains 12 residues. CDR3 in amino acids: CASSRIQGETFF. The CDR3, as DNA: TGTGCCAGCAGCCGAATACAGGGAGAAACTTTCTTT.

For the CDR3, the DNA is TGTGCCAGCAGCCAAGTGGGATACATTCAGTACTTC. Residues: CASSQVGYIQYF. This chain links TRBV4-2 with TRBJ2-4; D uncertain. The V and J ends lost 1 base and 8 bases respectively, with 6 bases between them. Germline V lookup: CDR1 LGHNA, CDR2 YNFKEQ. There are 12 residues in the CDR3.

A few counts support this clonotype. The rearrangement links TRBV30 to TRBJ1-5; 7 bases fit TRBD1. Trimming at V came to 5 bases and at J to 6 bases, leaving 10 bases not matched to a gene. Germline CDR1 reads GTSNPN; CDR2 reads SVGIG (reference sequence). This CDR3 comprises 14 residues. The CDR3 DNA reads TGTGCCTGGCAGACAGGGCTTATGAGTCAGCCCCAGCATTTT. This encodes CAWQTGLMSQPQHF.

V is TRBV6-5 and J is TRBJ2-7; 8 nucleotides align to TRBD1. This CDR3 contains 15 residues. V lost 2 bases and J lost 3; bases outside the gene matches: 6. The V gene's germline CDR1 is MNHEY and CDR2 SVGAGI. DNA for the CDR3: TGTGCCAGCAGTTACAGCACAGGGGGGTTCTACGAGCAGTACTTC. Its protein is CASSYSTGGFYEQYF.